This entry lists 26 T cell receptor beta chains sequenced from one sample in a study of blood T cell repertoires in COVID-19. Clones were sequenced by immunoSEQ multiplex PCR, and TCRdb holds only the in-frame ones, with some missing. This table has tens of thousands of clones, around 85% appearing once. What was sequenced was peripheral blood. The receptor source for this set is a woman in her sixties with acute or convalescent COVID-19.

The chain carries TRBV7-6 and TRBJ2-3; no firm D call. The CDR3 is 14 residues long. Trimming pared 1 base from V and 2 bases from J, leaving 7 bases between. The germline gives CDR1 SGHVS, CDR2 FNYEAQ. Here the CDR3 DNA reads TGTGCCAGCAGCTTAGACACATTCACAGATACGCAGTATTTT. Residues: CASSLDTFTDTQYF.

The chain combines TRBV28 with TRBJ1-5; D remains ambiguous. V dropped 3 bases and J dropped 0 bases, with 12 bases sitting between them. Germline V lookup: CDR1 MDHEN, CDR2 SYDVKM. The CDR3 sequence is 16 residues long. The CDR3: CASSLAGVYSNQPQHF. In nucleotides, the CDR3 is TGTGCCAGCAGTTTGGCTGGAGTTTATAGCAATCAGCCCCAGCATTTT.

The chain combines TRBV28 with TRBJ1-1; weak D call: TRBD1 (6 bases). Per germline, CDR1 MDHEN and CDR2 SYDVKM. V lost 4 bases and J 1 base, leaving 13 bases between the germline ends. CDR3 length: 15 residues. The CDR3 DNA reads TGTGCCAGCAGTTCTCCAATACAGGGGAACACTGAAGCTTTCTTT. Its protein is CASSSPIQGNTEAFF.

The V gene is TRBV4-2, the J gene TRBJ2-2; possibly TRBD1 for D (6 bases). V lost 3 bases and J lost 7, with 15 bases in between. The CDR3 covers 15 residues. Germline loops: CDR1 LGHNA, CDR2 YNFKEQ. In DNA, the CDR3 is TGTGCCAGCAGCCACCAAAAGGACAGAAGCGGGGAGCTGTTTTTT. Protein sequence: CASSHQKDRSGELFF.

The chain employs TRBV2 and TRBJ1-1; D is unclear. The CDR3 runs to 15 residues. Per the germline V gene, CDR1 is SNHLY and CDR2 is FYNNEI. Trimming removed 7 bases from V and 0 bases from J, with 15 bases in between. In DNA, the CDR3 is TGTGCCAGCAAGGCTACAGAATTATTGAACACTGAAGCTTTCTTT. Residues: CASKATELLNTEAFF.

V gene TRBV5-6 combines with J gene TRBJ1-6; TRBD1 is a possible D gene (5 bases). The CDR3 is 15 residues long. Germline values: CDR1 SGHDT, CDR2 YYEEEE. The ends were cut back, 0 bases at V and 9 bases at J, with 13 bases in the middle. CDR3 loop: CASSLVRDSTSPLHF. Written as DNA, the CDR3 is TGTGCCAGCAGCTTGGTCAGGGACTCGACTTCACCCCTCCACTTT.

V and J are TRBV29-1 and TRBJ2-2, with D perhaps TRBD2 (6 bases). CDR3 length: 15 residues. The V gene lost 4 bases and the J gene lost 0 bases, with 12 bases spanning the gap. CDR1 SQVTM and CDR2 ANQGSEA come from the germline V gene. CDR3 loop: CSVGGERPNTGELFF. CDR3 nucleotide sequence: TGCAGCGTTGGGGGGGAGCGGCCGAACACCGGGGAGCTGTTTTTT.

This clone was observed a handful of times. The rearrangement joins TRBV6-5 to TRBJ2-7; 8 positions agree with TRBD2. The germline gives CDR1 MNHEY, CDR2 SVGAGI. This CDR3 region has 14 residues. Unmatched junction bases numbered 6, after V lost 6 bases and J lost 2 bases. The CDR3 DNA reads TGTGCCAGCAGACGGGGGGGGGTCCCCTACGAGCAGTACTTC. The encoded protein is CASRRGGVPYEQYF.

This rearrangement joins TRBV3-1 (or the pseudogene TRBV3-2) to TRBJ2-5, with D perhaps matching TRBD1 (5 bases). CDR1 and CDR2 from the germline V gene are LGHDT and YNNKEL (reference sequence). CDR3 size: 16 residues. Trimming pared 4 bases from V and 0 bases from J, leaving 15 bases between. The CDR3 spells CASSPKISGYQETQYF. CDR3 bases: TGTGCCAGCAGCCCGAAGATCTCAGGGTACCAAGAGACCCAGTACTTC.

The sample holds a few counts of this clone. CDR3 bases: TGTGCCAGCAGCATCCGGACTAGCGGGAGGGTGAACACCGGGGAGCTGTTTTTT. Residues: CASSIRTSGRVNTGELFF. The chain has TRBV5-6 and TRBJ2-2, with 15 positions matching TRBD2. CDR3 size: 18 residues. In germline, CDR1 is SGHDT, CDR2 YYEEEE. The J segment lost 1 base and the V segment lost 4 bases, leaving 5 bases of the junction unmatched.

The CDR3 is CASSLSRSSRTAGELFF. CDR3 DNA sequence: TGCGCCAGCAGCTTGTCTAGGAGTAGCCGTACGGCCGGGGAGCTGTTTTTT. This chain uses TRBV5-1 with TRBJ2-2, with no clear D. Germline V gene sequence: CDR1 SGHRS, CDR2 YFSETQ. With 1 base removed from V and 6 bases from J, the gap between germline ends came to 19 bases. This CDR3 comprises 17 residues.

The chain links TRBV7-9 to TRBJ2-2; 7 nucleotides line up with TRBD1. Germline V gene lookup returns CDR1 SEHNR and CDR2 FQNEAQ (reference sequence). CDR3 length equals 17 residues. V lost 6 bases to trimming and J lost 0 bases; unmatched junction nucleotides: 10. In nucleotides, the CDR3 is TGTGCCAGCAGAAAGAATTTGGGACAGACGAACACCGGGGAGCTGTTTTTT. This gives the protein CASRKNLGQTNTGELFF.

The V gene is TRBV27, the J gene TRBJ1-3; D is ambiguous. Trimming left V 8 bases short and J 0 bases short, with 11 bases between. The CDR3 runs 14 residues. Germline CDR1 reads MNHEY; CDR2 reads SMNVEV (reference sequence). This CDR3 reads CASRPGYSGNTIYF. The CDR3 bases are TGTGCCAGCCGCCCAGGTTACTCTGGAAACACCATATATTTT.

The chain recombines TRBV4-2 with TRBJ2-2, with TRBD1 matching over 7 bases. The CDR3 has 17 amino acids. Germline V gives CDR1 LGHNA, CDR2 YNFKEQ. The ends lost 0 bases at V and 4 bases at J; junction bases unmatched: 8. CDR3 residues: CASSQDRGQEATGELFF. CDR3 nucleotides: TGTGCCAGCAGCCAAGATAGGGGGCAGGAAGCCACCGGGGAGCTGTTTTTT.

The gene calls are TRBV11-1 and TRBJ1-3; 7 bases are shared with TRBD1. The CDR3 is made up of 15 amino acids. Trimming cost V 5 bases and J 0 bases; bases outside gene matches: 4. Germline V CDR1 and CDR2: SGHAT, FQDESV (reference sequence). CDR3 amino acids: CASSPGQRSGNTIYF. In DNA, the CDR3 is TGTGCCAGCAGCCCGGGACAGCGCTCTGGAAACACCATATATTTT.

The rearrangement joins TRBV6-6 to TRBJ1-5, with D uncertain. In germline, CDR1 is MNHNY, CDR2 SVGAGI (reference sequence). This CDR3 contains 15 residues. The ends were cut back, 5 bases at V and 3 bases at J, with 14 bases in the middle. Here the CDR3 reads CASSPHLEDNQPQHF. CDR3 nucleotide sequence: TGTGCCAGCAGTCCTCACCTCGAGGACAATCAGCCCCAGCATTTT.

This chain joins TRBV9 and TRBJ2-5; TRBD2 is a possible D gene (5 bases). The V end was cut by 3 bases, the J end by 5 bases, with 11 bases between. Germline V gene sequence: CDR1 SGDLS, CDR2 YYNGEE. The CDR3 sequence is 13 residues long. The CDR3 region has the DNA TGTGCCAGCAGCGGTACTAGGATGGAGACCCAGTACTTC. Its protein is CASSGTRMETQYF. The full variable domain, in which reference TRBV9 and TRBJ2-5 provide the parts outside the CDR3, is DSGVTQTPKHLITATGQRVTLRCSPRSGDLSVYWYQQSLDQGLQFLIQYYNGEERAKGNILERFSAQQFPDLHSELNLSSLELGDSALYFCASSGTRMETQYFGPGTRLLVL.

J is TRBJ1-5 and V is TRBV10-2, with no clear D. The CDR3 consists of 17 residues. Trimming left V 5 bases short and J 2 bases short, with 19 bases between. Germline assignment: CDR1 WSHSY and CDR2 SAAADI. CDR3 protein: CASSPQNSYSGNQPQHF. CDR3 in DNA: TGCGCCAGCAGTCCGCAGAACTCGTATAGCGGCAATCAGCCCCAGCATTTT.

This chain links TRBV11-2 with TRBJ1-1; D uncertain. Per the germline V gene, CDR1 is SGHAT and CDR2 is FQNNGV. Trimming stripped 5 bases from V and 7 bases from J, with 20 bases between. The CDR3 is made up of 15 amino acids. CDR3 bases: TGTGCCAGCAGCCCACATTACCCGAGGTCGGGTGAAGCTTTCTTT. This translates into CASSPHYPRSGEAFF.

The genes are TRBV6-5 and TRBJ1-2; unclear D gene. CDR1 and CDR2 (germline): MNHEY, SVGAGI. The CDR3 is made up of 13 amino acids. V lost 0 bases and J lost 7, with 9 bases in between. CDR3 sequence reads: CASSYSTYVGYTF. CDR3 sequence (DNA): TGTGCCAGCAGTTACTCAACCTATGTTGGCTACACCTTC.

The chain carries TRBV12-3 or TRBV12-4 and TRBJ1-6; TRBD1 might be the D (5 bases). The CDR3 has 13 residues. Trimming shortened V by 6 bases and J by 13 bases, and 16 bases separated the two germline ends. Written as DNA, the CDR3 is TGTGCCAGCAGCTTCGGGGAGGGACGGCCCCTCCACTTT. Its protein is CASSFGEGRPLHF.

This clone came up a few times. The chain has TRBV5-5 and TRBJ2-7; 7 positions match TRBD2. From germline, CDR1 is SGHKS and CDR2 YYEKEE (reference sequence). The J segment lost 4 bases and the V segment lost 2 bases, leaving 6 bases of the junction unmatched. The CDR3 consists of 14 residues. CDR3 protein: CASSFQAGSYEQYF. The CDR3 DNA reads TGTGCCAGCAGCTTTCAAGCGGGGTCTTACGAGCAGTACTTC.

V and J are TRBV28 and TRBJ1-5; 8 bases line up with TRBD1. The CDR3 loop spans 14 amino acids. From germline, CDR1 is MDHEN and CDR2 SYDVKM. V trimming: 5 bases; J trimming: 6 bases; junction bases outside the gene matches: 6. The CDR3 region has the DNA TGTGCCAGCAGTCCCCGACAGGGGAGTCAGCCCCAGCATTTT. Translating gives CASSPRQGSQPQHF.

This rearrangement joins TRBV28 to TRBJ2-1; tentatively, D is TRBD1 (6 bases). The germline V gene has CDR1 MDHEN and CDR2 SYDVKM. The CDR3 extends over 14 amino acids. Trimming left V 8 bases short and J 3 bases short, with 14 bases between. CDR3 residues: CASSGTPFYNEQFF. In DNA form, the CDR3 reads TGTGCCAGCTCCGGGACACCGTTCTACAATGAGCAGTTCTTC.

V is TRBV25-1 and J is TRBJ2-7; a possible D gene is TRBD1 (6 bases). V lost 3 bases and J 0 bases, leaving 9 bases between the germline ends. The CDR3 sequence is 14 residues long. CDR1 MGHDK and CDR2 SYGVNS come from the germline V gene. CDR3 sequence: CASSDPDSSYEQYF. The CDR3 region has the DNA TGTGCCAGCAGTGATCCGGACAGCTCCTACGAGCAGTACTTC.

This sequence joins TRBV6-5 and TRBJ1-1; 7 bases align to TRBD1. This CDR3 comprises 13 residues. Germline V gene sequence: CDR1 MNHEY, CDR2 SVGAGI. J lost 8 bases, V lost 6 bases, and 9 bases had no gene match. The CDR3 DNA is TGTGCCAGCAGCCGCCGGGACAGCGCCGAAGCTTTCTTT. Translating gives CASSRRDSAEAFF.